Reported below is one T cell receptor (beta chain). Its antigen is not known. The sample originates from a study of cytotoxic CD8 clonotypes in ibrutinib-treated CLL. Clones were sequenced by immunoSEQ multiplex PCR, and TCRdb holds only the in-frame ones, with some missing. The sample has hundreds of thousands of clones; about 77% are singletons. Study-level results: Relative to age-matched healthy donors, clonality at baseline was higher, and it tracked circulating CD8+ T-cell counts.

With 1 base clipped from V and 3 bases from J, the junction kept 3 bases outside the gene matches. The germline gives CDR1 KGHSH, CDR2 LQKENI. This CDR3 contains 15 residues. The sample consisted of PBMCs, taken before ibrutinib treatment. This receptor was taken from a human donor with chronic lymphocytic leukemia. The chain links TRBV18 to TRBJ2-3; 8 nucleotides line up with TRBD2. This chain's CDR3 is CASSPLAGPTDTQYF. CDR3 DNA sequence: TGTGCCAGCTCACCACTAGCGGGACCGACAGATACGCAGTATTTT.